One and the same sample provided the 24 T cell receptor beta chains below, sequenced in a study of blood T cells in healthy people across ages. For the second PCR, which ran for about 7 to 12 cycles, a sample-barcoded 5' primer and a J-beta primer mix were used. TCRdb itself ran the 5' RACE reads through MiXCR, one entry per CDR3 protein. The sample shows some 760,000 distinct CDR3 sequences, 25% of them seen only once. This sample was also put to use in a study of T cells of mothers and their children.

The source material was blood. These receptors were taken from a boy younger than 18 in good health.

This clonotype was seen only a few times. This chain connects TRBV19 to TRBJ1-4; 9 bases map to TRBD1. The CDR3 has 13 amino acids. The junction had 6 bases not matched to a gene; V was cut back by 8 bases and J by 8 bases. Germline loops: CDR1 LNHDA, CDR2 SQIVND (reference sequence). The CDR3 coding sequence is TGTGCCAGTCGGACAGGGGCCCTAGAAAAACTGTTTTTT. Translation gives CASRTGALEKLFF.

This clonotype was seen more than once but under ten times. The V call is TRBV6-2 or TRBV6-3, the J call TRBJ2-7; D tentatively reads TRBD1 or TRBD2 (5 bases each). This CDR3 is 14 amino acids long. CDR1 and CDR2 from the germline V gene are MNHEY and SVGEGT. Trimming removed 6 bases from V and 3 bases from J, with 15 bases in between. CDR3 sequence: CASRTGTDRYEQYF. The CDR3 DNA is TGTGCCAGCAGGACCGGGACGGATCGCTACGAGCAGTACTTC.

This clonotype showed up just a few times. This chain links TRBV20-1 with TRBJ2-5; possible D gene TRBD1, 6 bases. The ends were cut back, 5 bases at V and 5 bases at J, with 21 bases in the middle. The CDR3 runs to 15 residues. Germline V CDR1 and CDR2: DFQATT, SNEGSKA (reference sequence). CDR3 DNA: TGCAGTGCTGCCGGGACACAAATTCCGAGGGAGACCCAGTACTTC. Translating gives CSAAGTQIPRETQYF.

The chain combines TRBV9 with TRBJ2-1; 9 nucleotides match TRBD2. Losses at the gene ends were 3 bases for V and 2 bases for J; bases not matched to a gene: 6. Germline V gene data show CDR1 as SGDLS and CDR2 as YYNGEE. CDR3 size: 16 residues. CDR3: CASSATSGATYNEQFF. The CDR3 DNA is TGTGCCAGCAGCGCGACTAGCGGCGCTACCTACAATGAGCAGTTCTTC.

This chain connects TRBV4-1 to TRBJ2-5; 9 nucleotides align to TRBD2. CDR1 and CDR2 from the germline V gene are MGHRA and YSYEKL. This CDR3 contains 18 residues. V lost 4 bases, J lost 2 bases, and 14 bases stayed unmatched. The CDR3 sequence: CASSLGDSGSFVQETQYF. The CDR3 coding sequence is TGCGCCAGCAGCCTGGGGGATAGCGGGAGTTTCGTACAAGAGACCCAGTACTTC.

V usage is TRBV4-1 and J usage is TRBJ2-1; D ambiguous. V lost 1 base and J 9 bases, leaving 10 bases between the germline ends. The CDR3 is 13 amino acids. CDR1 and CDR2 from the germline V gene are MGHRA and YSYEKL. In DNA, the CDR3 is TGCGCCAGCAGCCAAGTGGTCGGAATTGAGCAGTTCTTC. Translation: CASSQVVGIEQFF.

The rearrangement links TRBV5-1 to TRBJ2-1; possible D gene TRBD1, 6 bases. V was pared by 0 bases and J by 0 bases, with 19 bases between. CDR3 length: 19 amino acids. Germline lookup yields CDR1 SGHRS and CDR2 YFSETQ. CDR3 nucleotides: TGCGCCAGCAGCTTGGGTGGGGGCCCGCGGAGGAACTCCTACAATGAGCAGTTCTTC. Encoded protein: CASSLGGGPRRNSYNEQFF. Using reference TRBV5-1 and TRBJ2-1 for the parts outside the CDR3, the full variable domain is KAGVTQTPRYLIKTRGQQVTLSCSPISGHRSVSWYQQTPGQGLQFLFEYFSETQRNKGNFPGRFSGRQFSNSRSEMNVSTLELGDSALYLCASSLGGGPRRNSYNEQFFGPGTRLTVL.

This clonotype showed up just a few times. V gene TRBV28 combines with J gene TRBJ2-4, with 12 bases identical to TRBD2. In germline, CDR1 is MDHEN, CDR2 SYDVKM. The CDR3 is 17 amino acids. V was clipped by 2 bases and J by 0 bases; unmatched bases: 2. The CDR3 DNA is TGTGCCAGCAGTTTACGGGGACTAGCGGGAGCCAAAAACATTCAGTACTTC. It specifies CASSLRGLAGAKNIQYF.

This clonotype came up a few times. V usage is TRBV4-1 and J usage is TRBJ1-5, with D hard to call. The CDR3 loop spans 17 amino acids. Trimming cost V 4 bases and J 1 base, with 17 bases left between them. Germline CDR1 is MGHRA and CDR2 is YSYEKL. CDR3 nucleotide sequence: TGCGCCAGCAGCCCCCTAGTTGTAGTGAGGAGCAATCAGCCCCAGCATTTT. This gives the protein CASSPLVVVRSNQPQHF.

The rearrangement uses TRBV7-2 and TRBJ1-6, with D hard to call. This CDR3 is built from 14 residues. The ends were cut back, 1 base at V and 10 bases at J, with 11 bases in the middle. Germline V gene data show CDR1 as SGHTA and CDR2 as FQGNSA. CDR3 sequence reads: CASSLGRAKSPLHF. DNA for the CDR3: TGTGCCAGCAGCTTAGGCCGCGCGAAATCACCCCTCCACTTT.

A few counts support this clonotype. For the CDR3, the DNA is TGTGCCAGCAGCTTAGAAGGACCCCCGGGCTCCTACGAGCAGTACTTC. Translating gives CASSLEGPPGSYEQYF. The chain uses TRBV7-3 and TRBJ2-7, with D unclear. The germline CDR1 and CDR2 sequences are SGHTA and FQGTGA. The CDR3 is 16 amino acids. V lost 2 bases and J lost 0, with 14 bases in between.

V is TRBV5-1 and J is TRBJ2-5; perhaps TRBD2 as D (6 bases). The J call is in doubt because the DNA end fits TRBJ2-1 better. Germline CDR1 and CDR2: SGHRS and YFSETQ. The CDR3 consists of 17 residues. DNA for the CDR3: TGCGCCAGCAGCTTGGCCCCAACTAGCCCGTCCTACAATGAGCAGTTCTTC. Translation: CASSLAPTSPSYNEQFF.

The CDR3 protein is CASSPTSGGGTDTQYF. DNA for the CDR3: TGTGCCAGCAGCCCCACTAGCGGGGGTGGAACAGATACGCAGTATTTT. The V and J genes are TRBV7-2 and TRBJ2-3; TRBD2 agrees at 11 bases. The CDR3 contains 16 residues. J lost 3 bases, V lost 5 bases, and 7 bases had no gene match. The germline V gene encodes CDR1 SGHTA and CDR2 FQGNSA.

This clonotype was seen many times. The chain recombines TRBV6-2 or TRBV6-3 with TRBJ2-1, with 7 bases lining up with TRBD1. Germline values: CDR1 MNHEY, CDR2 SVGEGT. The V segment lost 2 bases and the J segment 8 bases; nucleotides outside the gene matches: 9. The CDR3 totals 15 residues. The CDR3 is CASSYMTGSVHEQFF. The CDR3 nucleotides read TGTGCCAGCAGTTACATGACAGGGTCCGTCCATGAGCAGTTCTTC.

This clonotype appeared a few times. An end of the junction differs from the germline gene, which may be a read error. This chain connects TRBV7-9 to TRBJ2-5; D perhaps matches TRBD1 (5 bases). The DNA matches TRBJ2-1 better at its end, which makes the J call doubtful. The CDR3 runs 14 residues. Germline CDR1 SEHNR, CDR2 FQNEAQ (reference sequence). In DNA, the CDR3 is TGTGCCAGCGGCTTAGGGGATCCCTACAGTGAGCAGTTCTTC. Its protein is CASGLGDPYSEQFF.

This chain uses TRBV7-2 with TRBJ2-7, with 7 positions matching TRBD1. The CDR3 extends over 18 amino acids. Looked up from germline, CDR1 is SGHTA and CDR2 is FQGNSA. The junction had 13 bases not matched to a gene; V was cut back by 2 bases and J by 0 bases. The CDR3 region has the DNA TGTGCCAGCAGCTTACGGGCGTACAGGGGAACTAGCTCCTACGAGCAGTACTTC. Its protein is CASSLRAYRGTSSYEQYF.

This clonotype was counted only a few times. The CDR3 bases are TGTGCCAGCAGCTTACCCGGGGGGCACAATGAGCAGTTCTTC. It codes for CASSLPGGHNEQFF. The chain joins TRBV7-2 to TRBJ2-1, with D possibly matching TRBD2 (7 bases). From germline, CDR1 is SGHTA and CDR2 FQGNSA. Trimming took 2 bases from V and 5 from J, leaving 10 bases between them. The CDR3 runs to 14 residues.

V and J are TRBV6-6 and TRBJ2-3; 10 nucleotides line up with TRBD1. V was pared by 5 bases and J by 4 bases, with 6 bases of the junction left unmatched. Germline V gives CDR1 MNHNY, CDR2 SVGAGI (reference sequence). The CDR3 spans 15 residues. In DNA form, the CDR3 reads TGTGCCAGCAGTCTGGGACAGGGGAGGGCAGATACGCAGTATTTT. This gives the protein CASSLGQGRADTQYF.

V usage is TRBV9 and J usage is TRBJ2-5; 7 bases match TRBD1. The ends lost 0 bases at V and 2 bases at J; junction bases unmatched: 4. CDR1 SGDLS and CDR2 YYNGEE come from the germline V gene. This CDR3 is built from 15 residues. CDR3 sequence: CASSVAPGGQETQYF. In nucleotides, the CDR3 is TGTGCCAGCAGCGTAGCCCCAGGGGGTCAAGAGACCCAGTACTTC.

This sequence joins TRBV29-1 and TRBJ2-7; TRBD2 matches 7 bases. Germline V gives CDR1 SQVTM, CDR2 ANQGSEA. The ends lost 1 base at V and 4 bases at J; junction bases unmatched: 7. The length of the CDR3 is 14 residues. The CDR3 DNA reads TGCAGCGTTGAAGGCGGGAGAACAGCGTACGAGCAGTACTTC. Encoded protein: CSVEGGRTAYEQYF.

This clonotype was counted only a few times. The J gene is TRBJ2-1, the V gene TRBV19; possibly TRBD2 for D (7 bases). CDR3 length: 15 residues. The V end was cut by 6 bases, the J end by 4 bases, with 16 bases between. CDR1 is LNHDA and CDR2 is SQIVND in the germline V gene (reference sequence). The CDR3 DNA reads TGTGCCAGTAGAGGGGGGGGAGCGGGATACAATGAGCAGTTCTTC. Translated: CASRGGGAGYNEQFF.

V is TRBV7-9 and J is TRBJ2-1; D is ambiguous. CDR1 is SEHNR, CDR2 FQNEAQ, per germline (reference sequence). Trimming cost V 1 base and J 4 bases, with 11 bases left between them. The CDR3 is made up of 15 amino acids. The CDR3 DNA reads TGTGCCAGCAGCTTAGGTCAGAACATGTACAATGAGCAGTTCTTC. Translated: CASSLGQNMYNEQFF. The full variable domain, with the rest looked up from reference TRBV7-9 and TRBJ2-1, is DTGVSQNPRHKITKRGQNVTFRCDPISEHNRLYWYRQTLGQGPEFLTYFQNEAQLEKSRLLSDRFSAERPKGSFSTLEIQRTEQGDSAMYLCASSLGQNMYNEQFFGPGTRLTVL.

This clonotype turned up a few times. The V and J genes are TRBV6-5 and TRBJ2-1, with TRBD2 matching over 8 bases. With the DNA end fitting TRBJ2-7 better, the J assignment may be wrong. CDR3 size: 17 residues. CDR1 and CDR2 (germline): MNHEY, SVGAGI. This CDR3 reads CASSYSGVAGSSYEQYF. The CDR3 DNA is TGTGCCAGCAGTTACTCAGGGGTAGCGGGAAGCTCCTACGAGCAGTACTTC.

This clonotype appeared a few times. This chain links TRBV20-1 with TRBJ2-5; TRBD2 aligns across 12 bases. Near its end, the DNA agrees better with TRBJ2-1, so the J call may be wrong. The CDR3 extends over 16 amino acids. Germline V gives CDR1 DFQATT, CDR2 SNEGSKA (reference sequence). The CDR3: CSARLAGGPSYNEQFF. The CDR3 DNA reads as TGCAGTGCTAGACTAGCGGGGGGGCCGAGTTACAATGAGCAGTTCTTC.